The clone carrying this TCR beta chain was seen only a few times. Assay: immunoSEQ multiplex PCR; the TCRdb copy retains only in-frame clones and omits some. Of 10,000 or so clones detected, around 80% appear once; the ten largest clones hold roughly 30%. This sample stems from a study of OX40 agonist ivuxolimab in advanced cancers. The CDR3 has 15 amino acids. Germline V gene sequence: CDR1 SNHLY, CDR2 FYNNEI. The V end was cut by 10 bases, the J end by 4 bases, with 21 bases between. The sample in question was CD4+ or CD8+ T cells sorted from blood, obtained in a trial of the OX40 agonist ivuxolimab. This rearrangement joins TRBV2 to TRBJ2-3, with no clear D. The origin of this receptor is an adult with an advanced solid tumor such as melanoma, head and neck, liver or kidney cancer. The CDR3 region has the DNA TGTGCCATCAGAGGCCACCTAGAATATGCAGATACGCAGTATTTT. Protein: CAIRGHLEYADTQYF.